The entry below describes one T cell receptor (beta chain). This record comes from a study of blood T cell repertoires in COVID-19. Study at large: Whether acute or convalescent, the COVID-19 samples came from the United States, Italy and Spain.

Under the authors' procedure: Counts of nucleated cells, estimated from reference gene primer amplification, were obtained. The method was immunoSEQ multiplex PCR; TCRdb's version includes in-frame clones alone and lacks a portion of them. The V and J calls and clone size were taken over from that table, and D and trimming were inferred from the DNA. The sample has around 250,000 clones; roughly 82% are singletons. Germline-derived CDR1 and CDR2 are SGHNT and YENEEA. V lost 5 bases and J lost 6, with 11 bases in between. The CDR3 is 12 amino acids. The specimen sequenced was peripheral blood. This chain uses TRBV11-3 with TRBJ2-7, with D tentatively TRBD2 (6 bases). This clonotype originated in an elderly man with acute or convalescent COVID-19. DNA for the CDR3: TGTGCCAGCAGCCTCACCGGGGGCGAGCAGTACTTC. Protein: CASSLTGGEQYF.